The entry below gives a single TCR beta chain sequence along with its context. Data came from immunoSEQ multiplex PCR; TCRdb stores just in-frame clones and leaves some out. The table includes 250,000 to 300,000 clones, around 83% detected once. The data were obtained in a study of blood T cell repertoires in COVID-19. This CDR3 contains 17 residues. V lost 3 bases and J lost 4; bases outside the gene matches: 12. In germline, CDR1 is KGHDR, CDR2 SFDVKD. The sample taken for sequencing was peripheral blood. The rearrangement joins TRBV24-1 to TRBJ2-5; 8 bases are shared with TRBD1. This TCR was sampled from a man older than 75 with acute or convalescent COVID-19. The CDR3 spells CATSDQADRAGGETQYF. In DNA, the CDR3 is TGTGCCACCAGTGATCAAGCGGACAGGGCAGGGGGAGAGACCCAGTACTTC.